This T cell receptor beta chain was sequenced for a study of graft-versus-host responses after intestinal transplantation. General study points: Allografts carried high graft-versus-host to host-versus-graft clonal ratios in patients having graft-donor T cell macrochimerism.

V was cut by 0 bases and J by 11 bases, with 14 bases left in between. CDR1 and CDR2 from the germline V gene are SGHDT and YYEEEE. The CDR3 runs 13 residues. Regarding this clone: Its target is unknown.

Using immunoSEQ multiplex PCR, the repertoire was profiled, and TCRdb retains in-frame clones only, with some absent. Of around 54,000 clones detected, about 90% appear once; the ten largest clones hold less than 6%. The sequencing here drew on PBMCs, taken approximately 97 weeks after intestinal transplant. This receptor was taken from a human patient who received an intestinal transplant, so some T cells may come from the graft donor. This rearrangement joins TRBV5-6 to TRBJ1-1; D uncertain. CDR3 in DNA: TGTGCCAGCAGCTTGGCTACGGTTCGCGGTGCTTTCTTT. This translates into CASSLATVRGAFF.